The rows below give T cell receptor beta chains drawn from one sample of a study of T cell responses to AZD1222 COVID-19 vaccine. TCRdb's copy holds only in-frame clones and misses some; the assay was immunoSEQ multiplex PCR. The table lists tens of thousands of clones, approximately 92% of them singletons. The material sequenced was peripheral blood, taken on day 0 of AZD1222 vaccination. These receptors originate from an adult in good health. The CDR3 runs from the conserved cysteine through the conserved F or W. A D gene is named only where the DNA matches it firmly. Clone size is not always given. Where it is, it says once, few, many or a class for expanded clones.

clone_size: -
j_call: TRBJ1-2
d_call: -
v_call: TRBV20-1
cdr3_aa: CSARDSNGYTF
cdr3_nt: TGCAGTGCTAGAGATAGCAATGGCTACACCTTC

clone_size: few
j_call: TRBJ2-7
d_call: TRBD2
v_call: TRBV6-1
cdr3_aa: CASSDLTSGRWEQYF
cdr3_nt: TGTGCCAGCAGTGACCTGACTAGCGGGAGATGGGAGCAGTACTTC

clone_size: -
j_call: TRBJ2-3
d_call: TRBD2
v_call: TRBV5-1
cdr3_aa: CASSRLAGEQDTQYF
cdr3_nt: TGCGCCAGCAGCCGACTAGCGGGAGAACAAGATACGCAGTATTTT

clone_size: -
j_call: TRBJ1-5
d_call: TRBD1
v_call: TRBV5-1
cdr3_aa: CASSPTDRDQPQHF
cdr3_nt: TGCGCCAGCAGCCCCACGGACAGGGACCAGCCCCAGCATTTT

clone_size: -
j_call: TRBJ1-1
d_call: TRBD1
v_call: TRBV7-3
cdr3_aa: CASSQGTALMNTEAFF
cdr3_nt: TGTGCCAGCAGCCAAGGGACAGCACTTATGAACACTGAAGCTTTCTTT

clone_size: -
j_call: TRBJ2-7
d_call: -
v_call: TRBV5-1
cdr3_aa: CASSTTGYEQYF
cdr3_nt: TGCGCCAGCAGCACGACAGGCTACGAGCAGTACTTC

clone_size: -
j_call: TRBJ1-3
d_call: -
v_call: TRBV6-5
cdr3_aa: CASSYQAGAGNTIYF
cdr3_nt: TGTGCCAGCAGTTACCAGGCAGGGGCTGGAAACACCATATATTTT

clone_size: once
j_call: TRBJ1-5
d_call: TRBD1
v_call: TRBV19
cdr3_aa: CASIERTGGNQPQHF
cdr3_nt: TGTGCCAGTATCGAAAGGACAGGTGGAAATCAGCCCCAGCATTTT

clone_size: -
j_call: TRBJ1-1
d_call: -
v_call: TRBV3-1/TRBV3-2
cdr3_aa: CASSQGGMGTEAFF
cdr3_nt: TGTGCCAGCAGCCAAGGAGGGATGGGGACTGAAGCTTTCTTT

clone_size: -
j_call: TRBJ2-3
d_call: -
v_call: TRBV27
cdr3_aa: CASSLGRADTQYF
cdr3_nt: TGTGCCAGCAGTTTAGGCAGGGCGGATACGCAGTATTTT

clone_size: -
j_call: TRBJ2-2
d_call: TRBD1
v_call: TRBV15
cdr3_aa: CATSRVTGSTGELFF
cdr3_nt: TGTGCCACCAGCAGAGTGACAGGGAGCACCGGGGAGCTGTTTTTT

clone_size: -
j_call: TRBJ1-1
d_call: -
v_call: TRBV3-1/TRBV3-2
cdr3_aa: CASSQGRGDYTEAFF
cdr3_nt: TGTGCCAGCAGCCAAGGACGGGGAGATTACACTGAAGCTTTCTTT

clone_size: -
j_call: TRBJ2-3
d_call: TRBD1
v_call: TRBV29-1
cdr3_aa: CSTKGAPPLTTDTQYF
cdr3_nt: TGCAGCACCAAGGGGGCTCCCCCGTTGACCACAGATACGCAGTATTTT

clone_size: -
j_call: TRBJ2-2
d_call: -
v_call: TRBV7-3
cdr3_aa: CASSLFRDDTGELFF
cdr3_nt: TGTGCCAGCAGCTTATTTAGGGACGACACCGGGGAGCTGTTTTTT

clone_size: -
j_call: TRBJ1-1
d_call: -
v_call: TRBV18
cdr3_aa: CASSPDTVTEAFF
cdr3_nt: TGTGCCAGCTCACCAGATACAGTCACTGAAGCTTTCTTT

clone_size: -
j_call: TRBJ2-2
d_call: -
v_call: TRBV6-5
cdr3_aa: CASSYSWRANTGELFF
cdr3_nt: TGTGCCAGCAGTTACTCGTGGCGGGCGAACACCGGGGAGCTGTTTTTT

clone_size: -
j_call: TRBJ1-1
d_call: -
v_call: TRBV28
cdr3_aa: CASSPIGLGGGTEAFF
cdr3_nt: TGTGCCAGCAGTCCCATAGGTCTGGGGGGAGGGACTGAAGCTTTCTTT

clone_size: -
j_call: TRBJ2-7
d_call: TRBD2
v_call: TRBV5-1
cdr3_aa: CASSLTGLAGPQGEQYF
cdr3_nt: TGCGCCAGCAGCCTGACGGGACTAGCGGGACCCCAGGGGGAGCAGTACTTC

clone_size: -
j_call: TRBJ1-1
d_call: -
v_call: TRBV19
cdr3_aa: CASSITGTNTEAFF
cdr3_nt: TGTGCCAGTAGTATAACGGGGACAAACACTGAAGCTTTCTTT

clone_size: -
j_call: TRBJ1-4
d_call: -
v_call: TRBV27
cdr3_aa: CASSSDRPRNEKLFF
cdr3_nt: TGTGCCAGCAGTTCCGACAGGCCGCGGAATGAAAAACTGTTTTTT

clone_size: -
j_call: TRBJ2-7
d_call: TRBD1
v_call: TRBV5-1
cdr3_aa: CASSIGQGSEQYF
cdr3_nt: TGCGCCAGCAGCATTGGACAGGGTTCCGAGCAGTACTTC

clone_size: few
j_call: TRBJ1-5
d_call: -
v_call: TRBV19
cdr3_aa: CASSISSNQPQHF
cdr3_nt: TGTGCCAGTAGTATTAGTAGCAATCAGCCCCAGCATTTT

clone_size: -
j_call: TRBJ2-3
d_call: TRBD2
v_call: TRBV18
cdr3_aa: CASSPGTSATPGTDTQYF
cdr3_nt: TGTGCCAGCTCACCCGGGACTAGCGCTACCCCTGGCACAGATACGCAGTATTTT

clone_size: -
j_call: TRBJ2-5
d_call: TRBD2
v_call: TRBV7-2
cdr3_aa: CASSIPRTSGSRKTQYF
cdr3_nt: TGTGCCAGCAGCATTCCTCGGACTAGCGGGAGTAGAAAGACCCAGTACTTC

clone_size: -
j_call: TRBJ2-5
d_call: -
v_call: TRBV6-2/TRBV6-3
cdr3_aa: CASSPRAEETQYF
cdr3_nt: TGTGCCAGCAGTCCGAGAGCGGAAGAGACCCAGTACTTC

clone_size: -
j_call: TRBJ2-3
d_call: TRBD2
v_call: TRBV27
cdr3_aa: CASSPRSTSGRRSDTQYF
cdr3_nt: TGTGCCAGCAGTCCCCGGTCGACTAGCGGGAGAAGATCAGATACGCAGTATTTT

clone_size: -
j_call: TRBJ1-2
d_call: -
v_call: TRBV4-1
cdr3_aa: CASSQASGVRRGYTF
cdr3_nt: TGCGCCAGCAGCCAAGCCTCGGGGGTCAGAAGGGGCTACACCTTC

clone_size: -
j_call: TRBJ2-2
d_call: -
v_call: TRBV27
cdr3_aa: CASRMGWLTNTGELFF
cdr3_nt: TGTGCCAGCAGAATGGGCTGGCTTACGAACACCGGGGAGCTGTTTTTT

clone_size: -
j_call: TRBJ1-6
d_call: -
v_call: TRBV4-3
cdr3_aa: CASSQDSHNSPLHF
cdr3_nt: TGCGCCAGCAGCCAAGACAGTCATAATTCACCCCTCCACTTT

clone_size: -
j_call: TRBJ1-5
d_call: TRBD1
v_call: TRBV24-1
cdr3_aa: CATSGTDRGSQPQHF
cdr3_nt: TGTGCCACCAGTGGAACGGACAGGGGGAGTCAGCCCCAGCATTTT

clone_size: -
j_call: TRBJ2-1
d_call: -
v_call: TRBV11-2
cdr3_aa: CASSLTGSHNEQFF
cdr3_nt: TGTGCCAGCAGCTTAACAGGGTCACACAATGAGCAGTTCTTC

clone_size: -
j_call: TRBJ2-3
d_call: -
v_call: TRBV7-9
cdr3_aa: CASSVAETSTDTQYF
cdr3_nt: TGTGCCAGCAGCGTGGCCGAGACTAGCACAGATACGCAGTATTTT

clone_size: -
j_call: TRBJ2-5
d_call: TRBD2
v_call: TRBV9
cdr3_aa: CASSPSGASGETQYF
cdr3_nt: TGTGCCAGCAGCCCTAGCGGGGCGTCGGGAGAGACCCAGTACTTC

clone_size: -
j_call: TRBJ2-1
d_call: -
v_call: TRBV9
cdr3_aa: CASSVGDLGGNGDEQFF
cdr3_nt: TGTGCCAGCAGCGTAGGTGACTTGGGCGGGAACGGGGATGAGCAGTTCTTC

clone_size: once
j_call: TRBJ2-3
d_call: -
v_call: TRBV19
cdr3_aa: CASSVALSTDTQYF
cdr3_nt: TGTGCCAGTAGTGTCGCACTAAGCACAGATACGCAGTATTTT

clone_size: -
j_call: TRBJ2-3
d_call: TRBD2
v_call: TRBV5-4
cdr3_aa: CASSYRTSGDTQYF
cdr3_nt: TGTGCCAGCAGCTATCGGACTAGCGGGGATACGCAGTATTTT

clone_size: once
j_call: TRBJ2-2
d_call: -
v_call: TRBV3-1/TRBV3-2
cdr3_aa: CASSQVHGNTGELFF
cdr3_nt: TGTGCCAGCAGCCAAGTTCACGGTAACACCGGGGAGCTGTTTTTT

clone_size: once
j_call: TRBJ2-1
d_call: -
v_call: TRBV7-2
cdr3_aa: CASSASGFWDEQFF
cdr3_nt: TGTGCCAGCAGCGCAAGCGGATTTTGGGATGAGCAGTTCTTC

clone_size: -
j_call: TRBJ2-6
d_call: -
v_call: TRBV6-4
cdr3_aa: CASSQTGDYSGANVLTF
cdr3_nt: TGTGCCAGCAGTCAGACAGGGGACTACTCTGGGGCCAACGTCCTGACTTTC

clone_size: -
j_call: TRBJ2-1
d_call: -
v_call: TRBV15
cdr3_aa: CATSRGQSNGILQFF
cdr3_nt: TGTGCCACCAGCAGAGGGCAATCCAACGGGATCCTGCAGTTCTTC

clone_size: -
j_call: TRBJ1-2
d_call: -
v_call: TRBV5-1
cdr3_aa: CASSTTGYGYTF
cdr3_nt: TGCGCCAGCAGCACTACAGGGTACGGCTACACCTTC